This TCR beta chain was sequenced during a study of cytomegalovirus exposure and HLA in healthy donors. Notes on the study in general: As a later analysis revealed, most CMV-associated TCR beta chains appeared HLA-restricted. Later analysis demonstrated an association between a missense DCLRE1C variant and TCR beta V- and J-gene trimming.

On this clone itself: The antigen remains undetermined.

The CDR3 is made up of 14 amino acids. V was shortened by 7 bases and J by 3 bases, with 14 bases between the two germline ends. Germline values: CDR1 MNHNS, CDR2 SASEGT. The primer mix had 60 Vbeta and 13 Jbeta primers. Sequencing used immunoSEQ multiplex PCR; TCRdb keeps in-frame clones, though not all of them. The data show 170,000 or so clones, roughly 87% seen once. The V and J genes are TRBV6-1 and TRBJ2-3, with D possibly matching TRBD2 (6 bases). This TCR derives from a man aged 50 to 60 in good health and CMV-seronegative. Specimen: PBMCs. CDR3 sequence reads: CASTGTEGTDTQYF. The CDR3 nucleotides read TGTGCCAGCACTGGGACGGAGGGGACAGATACGCAGTATTTT.